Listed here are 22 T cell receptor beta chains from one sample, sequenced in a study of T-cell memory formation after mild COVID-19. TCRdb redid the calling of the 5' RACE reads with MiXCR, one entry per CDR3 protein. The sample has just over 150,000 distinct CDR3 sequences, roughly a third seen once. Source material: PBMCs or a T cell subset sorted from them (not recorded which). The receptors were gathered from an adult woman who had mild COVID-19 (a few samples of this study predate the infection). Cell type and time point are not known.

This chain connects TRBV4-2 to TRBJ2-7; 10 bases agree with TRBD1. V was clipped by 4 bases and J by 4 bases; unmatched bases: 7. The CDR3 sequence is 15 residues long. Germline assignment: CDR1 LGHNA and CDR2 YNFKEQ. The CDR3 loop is CASSPTGTGVYEQYF. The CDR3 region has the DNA TGTGCCAGCAGCCCTACCGGGACAGGGGTGTACGAGCAGTACTTC.

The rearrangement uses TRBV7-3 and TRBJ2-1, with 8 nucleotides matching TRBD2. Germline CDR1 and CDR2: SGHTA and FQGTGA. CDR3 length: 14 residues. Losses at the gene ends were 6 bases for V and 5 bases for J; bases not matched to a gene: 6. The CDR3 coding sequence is TGTGCCAGCAGTAGGGCGGGGGGTCACAATGAGCAGTTCTTC. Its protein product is CASSRAGGHNEQFF.

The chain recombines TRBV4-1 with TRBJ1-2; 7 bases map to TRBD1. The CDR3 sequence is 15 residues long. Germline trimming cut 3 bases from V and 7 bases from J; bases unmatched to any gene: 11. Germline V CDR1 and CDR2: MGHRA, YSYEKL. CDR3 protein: CASSHDTGVGGGYTF. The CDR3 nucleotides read TGCGCCAGCAGCCATGATACAGGGGTTGGAGGTGGCTACACCTTC.

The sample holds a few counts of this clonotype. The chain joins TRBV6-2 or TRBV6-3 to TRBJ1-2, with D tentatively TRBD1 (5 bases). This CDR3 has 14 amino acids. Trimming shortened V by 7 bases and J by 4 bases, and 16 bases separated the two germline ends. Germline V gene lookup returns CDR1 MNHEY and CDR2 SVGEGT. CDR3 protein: CASTRSGQGYGYTF. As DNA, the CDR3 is TGTGCCAGCACCCGCTCTGGCCAGGGCTATGGCTACACCTTC.

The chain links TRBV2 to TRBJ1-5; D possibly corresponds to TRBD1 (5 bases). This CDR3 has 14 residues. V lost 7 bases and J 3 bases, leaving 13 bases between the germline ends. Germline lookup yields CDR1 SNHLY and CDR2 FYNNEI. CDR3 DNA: TGTGCCAGCACCTCGGGACTTTCCAATCAGCCCCAGCATTTT. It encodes CASTSGLSNQPQHF.

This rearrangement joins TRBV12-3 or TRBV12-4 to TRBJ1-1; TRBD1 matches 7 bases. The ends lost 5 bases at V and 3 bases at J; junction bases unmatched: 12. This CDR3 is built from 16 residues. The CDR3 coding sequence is TGTGCCAGCAGTCTGTCACAGGGGATTGGTGACACTGAAGCTTTCTTT. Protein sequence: CASSLSQGIGDTEAFF.

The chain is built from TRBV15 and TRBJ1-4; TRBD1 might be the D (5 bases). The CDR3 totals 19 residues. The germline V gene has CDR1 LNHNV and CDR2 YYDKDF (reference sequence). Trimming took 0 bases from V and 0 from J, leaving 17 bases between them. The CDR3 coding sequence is TGTGCCACCAGCAGAGATCGCCCGCAGGGAGCTGCAACTAATGAAAAACTGTTTTTT. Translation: CATSRDRPQGAATNEKLFF.

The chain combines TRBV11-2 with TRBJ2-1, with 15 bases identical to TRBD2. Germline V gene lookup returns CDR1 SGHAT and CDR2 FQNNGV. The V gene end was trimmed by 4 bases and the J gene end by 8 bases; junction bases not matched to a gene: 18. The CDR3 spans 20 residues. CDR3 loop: CASSYQTGTSGRSPLYEQFF. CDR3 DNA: TGTGCCAGCAGCTACCAAACCGGGACTAGCGGGAGGTCGCCCCTCTATGAGCAGTTCTTC.

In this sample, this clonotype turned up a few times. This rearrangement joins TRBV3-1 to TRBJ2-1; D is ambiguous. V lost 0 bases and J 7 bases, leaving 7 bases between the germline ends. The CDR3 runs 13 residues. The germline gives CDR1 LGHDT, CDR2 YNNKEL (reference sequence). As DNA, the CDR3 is TGTGCCAGCAGCCAAGAAAGCCATAATGAGCAGTTCTTC. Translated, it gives CASSQESHNEQFF.

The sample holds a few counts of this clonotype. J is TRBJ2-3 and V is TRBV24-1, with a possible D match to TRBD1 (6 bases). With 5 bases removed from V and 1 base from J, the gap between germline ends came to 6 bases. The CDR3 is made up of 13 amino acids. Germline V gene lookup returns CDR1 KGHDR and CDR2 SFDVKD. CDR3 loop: CATSAGGTDTQYF. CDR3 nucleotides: TGTGCCACCAGTGCAGGGGGCACAGATACGCAGTATTTT.

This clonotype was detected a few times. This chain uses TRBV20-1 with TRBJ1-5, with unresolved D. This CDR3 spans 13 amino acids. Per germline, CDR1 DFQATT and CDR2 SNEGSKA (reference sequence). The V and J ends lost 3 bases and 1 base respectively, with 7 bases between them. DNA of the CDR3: TGCAGTGCTAGGGACCGAAGCAATCAGCCCCAGCATTTT. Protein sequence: CSARDRSNQPQHF.

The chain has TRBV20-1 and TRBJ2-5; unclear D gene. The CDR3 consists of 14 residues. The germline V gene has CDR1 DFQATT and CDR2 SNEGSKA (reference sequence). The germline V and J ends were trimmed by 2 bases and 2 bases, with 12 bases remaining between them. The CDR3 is CSARSGQGQETQYF. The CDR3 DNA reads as TGCAGTGCTAGAAGTGGGCAAGGACAAGAGACCCAGTACTTC.

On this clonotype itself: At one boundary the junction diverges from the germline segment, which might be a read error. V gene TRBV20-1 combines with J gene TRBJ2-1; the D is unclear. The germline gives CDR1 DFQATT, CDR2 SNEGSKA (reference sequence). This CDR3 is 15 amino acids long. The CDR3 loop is CSARDEEISYNKQFF. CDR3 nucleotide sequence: TGCAGTGCTAGAGACGAGGAGATCTCCTACAATAAGCAGTTCTTC.

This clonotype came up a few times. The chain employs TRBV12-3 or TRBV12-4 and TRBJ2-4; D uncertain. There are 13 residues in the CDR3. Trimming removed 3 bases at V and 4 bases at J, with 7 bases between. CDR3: CASSFGPKNIQYF. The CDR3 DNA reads TGTGCCAGCAGTTTTGGGCCAAAAAACATTCAGTACTTC.

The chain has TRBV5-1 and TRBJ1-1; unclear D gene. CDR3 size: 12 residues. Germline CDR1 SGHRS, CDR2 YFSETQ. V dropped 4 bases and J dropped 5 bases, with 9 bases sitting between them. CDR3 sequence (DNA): TGCGCCAGCAGCCCCGGGGTTACTGAAGCTTTCTTT. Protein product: CASSPGVTEAFF.

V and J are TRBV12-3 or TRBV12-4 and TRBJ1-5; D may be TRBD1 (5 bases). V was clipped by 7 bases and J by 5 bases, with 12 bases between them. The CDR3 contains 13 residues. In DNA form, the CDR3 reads TGTGCCAGCACCGATCGGGGGGATCAGCCCCAGCATTTT. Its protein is CASTDRGDQPQHF.

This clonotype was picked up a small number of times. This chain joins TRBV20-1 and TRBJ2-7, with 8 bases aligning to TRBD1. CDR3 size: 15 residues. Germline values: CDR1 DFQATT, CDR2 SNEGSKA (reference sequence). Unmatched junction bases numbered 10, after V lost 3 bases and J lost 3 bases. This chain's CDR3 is CSASGTGGFIYEQYF. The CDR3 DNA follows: TGCAGTGCTAGCGGAACAGGGGGTTTCATCTACGAGCAGTACTTC.

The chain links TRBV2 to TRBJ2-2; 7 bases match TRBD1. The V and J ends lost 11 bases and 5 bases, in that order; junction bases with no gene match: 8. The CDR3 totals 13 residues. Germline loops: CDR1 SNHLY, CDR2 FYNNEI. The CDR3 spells CAGQATWTGELFF. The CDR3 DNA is TGTGCCGGACAGGCGACCTGGACCGGGGAGCTGTTTTTT.

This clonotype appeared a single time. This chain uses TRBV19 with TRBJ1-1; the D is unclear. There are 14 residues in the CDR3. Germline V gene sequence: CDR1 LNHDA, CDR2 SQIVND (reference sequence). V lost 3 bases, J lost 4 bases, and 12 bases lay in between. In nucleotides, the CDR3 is TGTGCCAGTAGTATCGGGTGGGGAAGCACTGAAGCTTTCTTT. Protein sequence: CASSIGWGSTEAFF.

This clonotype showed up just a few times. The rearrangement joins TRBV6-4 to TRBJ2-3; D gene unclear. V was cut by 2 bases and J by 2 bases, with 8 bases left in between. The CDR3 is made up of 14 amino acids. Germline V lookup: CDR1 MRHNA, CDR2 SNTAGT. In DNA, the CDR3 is TGTGCCAGCAGTGACGGGCAGGACACAGATACGCAGTATTTT. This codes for CASSDGQDTDTQYF.

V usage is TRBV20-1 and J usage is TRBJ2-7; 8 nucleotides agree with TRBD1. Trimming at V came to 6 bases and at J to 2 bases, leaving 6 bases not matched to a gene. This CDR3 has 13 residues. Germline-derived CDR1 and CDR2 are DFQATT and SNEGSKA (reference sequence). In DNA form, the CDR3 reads TGCAGTGCCACGGACAGGGAACCCTACGAGCAGTACTTC. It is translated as CSATDREPYEQYF.

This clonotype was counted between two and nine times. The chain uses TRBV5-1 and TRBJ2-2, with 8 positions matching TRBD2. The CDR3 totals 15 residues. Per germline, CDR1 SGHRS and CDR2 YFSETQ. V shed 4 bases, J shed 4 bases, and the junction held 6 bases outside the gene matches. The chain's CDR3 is CASSDTGTSTGELFF. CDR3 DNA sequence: TGCGCCAGCAGCGATACCGGGACTAGCACCGGGGAGCTGTTTTTT.